The 19 T cell receptor beta chains below all came from one sample that was sequenced in a study of identical twins. Each CDR3 protein gets one entry after TCRdb re-called the 5' RACE reads with MiXCR. The sample has around 1.7 million distinct CDR3 sequences, about 32% seen once; the top ten hold 0.25% to 0.3%. The sample taken for sequencing was cord blood. The receptors originated from a newborn girl in good health.

This clonotype has a handful of counts. The J gene is TRBJ2-3, the V gene TRBV28; D is possibly TRBD1 or TRBD2 (7 bases each). The V and J ends lost 4 bases and 0 bases respectively, with 20 bases between them. Germline V gene lookup returns CDR1 MDHEN and CDR2 SYDVKM. CDR3 length equals 18 residues. The CDR3 sequence: CASSSQGRGRISTDTQYF. The CDR3 DNA reads as TGTGCCAGCAGTTCCCAGGGGAGGGGGCGTATTAGCACAGATACGCAGTATTTT.

This clonotype was seen only a few times. The chain links TRBV12-3 or TRBV12-4 to TRBJ1-2; D gene unclear. V was shortened by 2 bases and J by 8 bases, with 9 bases between the two germline ends. This CDR3 has 12 residues. CDR3 coding DNA: TGTGCCAGCAGTTTACTCGGGGTCGGCTACACCTTC. Its protein product is CASSLLGVGYTF.

The J gene is TRBJ2-5, the V gene TRBV4-1; 8 bases agree with TRBD2. V shed 1 base, J shed 5 bases, and the junction held 3 bases outside the gene matches. Germline loops: CDR1 MGHRA, CDR2 YSYEKL. The CDR3 is 14 amino acids. The CDR3 reads CASSQVVAGETQYF. The CDR3 DNA reads TGCGCCAGCAGCCAAGTGGTAGCGGGGGAGACCCAGTACTTC.

Only a few counts were recorded for this clonotype. The chain combines TRBV10-3 with TRBJ2-3; 9 nucleotides line up with TRBD2. Germline lookup yields CDR1 ENHRY and CDR2 SYGVKD. The CDR3 extends over 14 amino acids. J was trimmed by 2 bases and V by 8 bases; bases with no gene match: 5. CDR3 coding DNA: TGTGCCATCCGCGGGGGGGTACCCACAGATACGCAGTATTTT. Protein: CAIRGGVPTDTQYF.

Concerning this clonotype: The germline gene is not matched at one end of the junction; a read error may be the cause. The gene calls are TRBV5-1 and TRBJ1-6, with D possibly being TRBD1 (6 bases). CDR3 size: 17 residues. Germline CDR1 reads SGHRS; CDR2 reads YFSETQ. The CDR3 region has the DNA TGCGCCAGCAGCTTGGCCTCTGCGGACAGTTATAATTCACCCCCCCACTTT. This translates into CASSLASADSYNSPPHF.

The chain has TRBV27 and TRBJ2-1, with 13 bases that match TRBD2. V lost 4 bases to trimming and J lost 8 bases; unmatched junction nucleotides: 8. Germline CDR1 and CDR2: MNHEY and SMNVEV (reference sequence). The CDR3 is 16 residues long. CDR3 DNA sequence: TGTGCCAGCAGTTATCGACTAGCGGGAGGTAGCGATGAGCAGTTCTTC. It translates to CASSYRLAGGSDEQFF.

The chain employs TRBV7-9 and TRBJ1-2; a weak D match, TRBD1 (6 bases). V lost 1 base, J lost 4 bases, and 13 bases lay in between. Looked up from germline, CDR1 is SEHNR and CDR2 is FQNEAQ (reference sequence). This CDR3 spans 15 amino acids. For the CDR3, the DNA is TGTGCCAGCAGCTTAGGAAATGGGGGCCCCTATGGCTACACCTTC. This encodes CASSLGNGGPYGYTF.

Many counts were recorded for this clonotype. The V call is TRBV11-2, the J call TRBJ2-5, with 8 nucleotides matching TRBD1. J gave up 11 bases and V 5 bases, and 13 bases lay outside the gene matches. The CDR3 has 14 amino acids. Looked up from germline, CDR1 is SGHAT and CDR2 is FQNNGV. Here the CDR3 reads CASSRTGGEIEQYF. The CDR3 bases are TGTGCCAGCAGCCGAACAGGGGGTGAGATTGAGCAGTACTTC.

The V gene is TRBV7-2, the J gene TRBJ2-1; D is uncertain. CDR3 length equals 13 residues. Germline V CDR1 and CDR2: SGHTA, FQGNSA. Trimming left V 4 bases short and J 4 bases short, with 8 bases between. CDR3 sequence reads: CASSSEPYNEQFF. The CDR3 DNA reads as TGTGCCAGCAGCTCCGAACCATACAATGAGCAGTTCTTC.

This sequence joins TRBV14 and TRBJ1-1, with a weak D call TRBD1 (5 bases). Germline V gene sequence: CDR1 SGHDN, CDR2 FVKESK. The CDR3 is 14 amino acids. Trimming left V 3 bases short and J 5 bases short, with 13 bases between. This CDR3 reads CASSHGGQGTEAFF. CDR3 nucleotides: TGTGCCAGCAGCCACGGTGGGCAGGGAACTGAAGCTTTCTTT.

This clonotype appeared a few times. The chain has TRBV24-1 and TRBJ2-1, with 10 nucleotides matching TRBD2. V dropped 3 bases and J dropped 0; count of bases not matched to a gene: 13. The V gene's germline CDR1 is KGHDR and CDR2 SFDVKD. The CDR3 has 20 residues. The DNA for the CDR3 is TGTGCCACCAGTGATCCAGCGGGAGGGCCAAGGGGGAGCTCCTACAATGAGCAGTTCTTC. As protein: CATSDPAGGPRGSSYNEQFF.

This clonotype has only a few counts. V gene TRBV10-3 combines with J gene TRBJ2-7; 7 nucleotides line up with TRBD1. Germline CDR1 ENHRY, CDR2 SYGVKD. The CDR3 length is 16 residues. Losses at the gene ends were 3 bases for V and 3 bases for J; bases not matched to a gene: 11. Written as DNA, the CDR3 is TGTGCCATCAGTGAAATGGCGGCAGGGGGATACTACGAGCAGTACTTC. Its protein product is CAISEMAAGGYYEQYF.

In this sample, this clonotype turned up a few times. The chain employs TRBV19 and TRBJ2-5; 9 bases line up with TRBD1. The last part of the DNA fits TRBJ2-7 better; the J call may be wrong. Germline V CDR1 and CDR2: LNHDA, SQIVND (reference sequence). The CDR3 runs to 15 residues. CDR3 sequence reads: CASSSQTGGEYEQYF. The CDR3 DNA sequence: TGTGCCAGTAGTTCTCAGACAGGGGGAGAGTACGAGCAGTACTTC.

The table lists this clonotype with many counts. This chain uses TRBV20-1 with TRBJ2-3, with D possibly matching TRBD1 (5 bases). The germline gives CDR1 DFQATT, CDR2 SNEGSKA (reference sequence). The CDR3 totals 13 residues. The V gene lost 2 bases and the J gene lost 0 bases, with 6 bases spanning the gap. CDR3 loop: CSARKGSTDTQYF. CDR3 DNA sequence: TGCAGTGCTAGAAAGGGGAGCACAGATACGCAGTATTTT.

The V call is TRBV28, the J call TRBJ1-6, with D perhaps matching TRBD1 (5 bases). Trimming cost V 5 bases and J 2 bases, with 13 bases left between them. The CDR3 consists of 16 residues. The germline V gene encodes CDR1 MDHEN and CDR2 SYDVKM. CDR3 residues: CASSPGPRTYNSPLHF. In DNA form, the CDR3 reads TGTGCCAGCAGTCCGGGACCTAGGACCTATAATTCACCCCTCCACTTT.

This clonotype has ten or more counts. The gene calls are TRBV10-3 and TRBJ2-1; tentatively, D is TRBD2 (5 bases). The V end was cut by 0 bases, the J end by 7 bases, with 10 bases between. CDR3 size: 14 residues. CDR1 ENHRY and CDR2 SYGVKD come from the germline V gene. The CDR3 sequence is CAISESPGWNEQFF. As DNA, the CDR3 is TGTGCCATCAGTGAGTCCCCGGGATGGAATGAGCAGTTCTTC.

This clonotype has at least ten counts. The V gene is TRBV5-1, the J gene TRBJ2-5; no firm D call. The CDR3 spans 13 residues. Deletions cut 0 bases from V and 1 base from J, with 4 bases between. The germline gives CDR1 SGHRS, CDR2 YFSETQ. The CDR3: CASSLDTQETQYF. Written as DNA, the CDR3 is TGCGCCAGCAGCTTGGACACCCAAGAGACCCAGTACTTC.

The chain recombines TRBV5-1 with TRBJ2-4, with a tentative D call TRBD2 (7 bases). CDR3 length equals 14 residues. Germline V gene data show CDR1 as SGHRS and CDR2 as YFSETQ. Between the trimmed V and J ends, which lost 4 bases and 6 bases, there was a span of 14 bases. CDR3 sequence: CASSRIGGVNIQYF. The CDR3 DNA follows: TGCGCCAGCAGCCGTATAGGGGGGGTAAACATTCAGTACTTC.

The J gene is TRBJ2-4, the V gene TRBV20-1, with TRBD1 matching over 9 bases. Matching the DNA end better, TRBJ2-7 makes the J call doubtful. Looked up from germline, CDR1 is DFQATT and CDR2 is SNEGSKA (reference sequence). This CDR3 has 15 residues. The CDR3 protein is CSAGGGGTGYHEQYF. The CDR3 nucleotides read TGCAGTGCTGGGGGGGGAGGGACAGGGTACCACGAGCAGTACTTC.